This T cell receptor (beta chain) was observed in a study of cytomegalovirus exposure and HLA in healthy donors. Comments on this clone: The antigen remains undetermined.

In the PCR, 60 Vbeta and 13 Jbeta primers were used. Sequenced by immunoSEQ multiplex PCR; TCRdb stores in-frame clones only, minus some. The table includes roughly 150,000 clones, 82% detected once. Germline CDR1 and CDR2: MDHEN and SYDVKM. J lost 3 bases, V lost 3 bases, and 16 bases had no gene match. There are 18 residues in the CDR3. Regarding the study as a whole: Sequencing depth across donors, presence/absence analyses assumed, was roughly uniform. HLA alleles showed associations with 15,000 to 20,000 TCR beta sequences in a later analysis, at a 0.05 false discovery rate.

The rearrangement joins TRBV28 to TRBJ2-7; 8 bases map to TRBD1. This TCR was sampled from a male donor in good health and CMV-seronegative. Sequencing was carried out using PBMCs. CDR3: CASSLQGARKNSYYEQYF. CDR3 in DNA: TGTGCCAGCAGTTTGCAGGGGGCGCGTAAGAATAGTTACTACGAGCAGTACTTC.